The 27 T cell receptor beta chains given below trace back to one sample, sequenced in a study of OX40 agonist ivuxolimab in advanced cancers. Measured with immunoSEQ multiplex PCR; TCRdb has only the in-frame clones, and not every one. The sample has approximately 76,000 clones, around 94% seen once. The sample here was CD4+ or CD8+ T cells sorted from blood, taken in a trial of the OX40 agonist ivuxolimab. The receptors were gathered from an adult with an advanced solid tumor such as melanoma, head and neck, liver or kidney cancer.

In this sample, this clone turned up once. The chain combines TRBV4-3 with TRBJ1-1; a weak D match, TRBD1 (5 bases). Trimming took off 0 bases at V and 1 base at J, with 15 bases between the two ends. This CDR3 has 17 residues. Germline assignment: CDR1 LGHNA and CDR2 YSLEER. The chain's CDR3 is CASSQDWSRQGNTEAFF. The CDR3 DNA follows: TGCGCCAGCAGCCAAGATTGGTCCCGGCAGGGGAACACTGAAGCTTTCTTT.

A remark on this clone: This same CDR3 is encoded by further DNA sequences in the sample. The chain carries TRBV15 and TRBJ2-3, with 10 bases aligning to TRBD1. This CDR3 comprises 15 residues. Losses at the gene ends were 5 bases for V and 6 bases for J; bases not matched to a gene: 8. Germline CDR1 is LNHNV and CDR2 is YYDKDF (reference sequence). The CDR3 here is CATSFGQGVIDTQYF. The CDR3 DNA reads as TGTGCCACCAGCTTTGGACAGGGGGTAATTGATACGCAGTATTTT.

This chain joins TRBV19 and TRBJ2-3, with D perhaps given as TRBD1 or TRBD2 (5 bases each). Germline V lookup: CDR1 LNHDA, CDR2 SQIVND (reference sequence). V gave up 7 bases and J gave up 1 base, with 12 bases separating them. The CDR3 is made up of 14 amino acids. The CDR3 protein is CASTPGPRTDTQYF. Written as DNA, the CDR3 is TGTGCCAGTACCCCGGGACCCCGCACAGATACGCAGTATTTT.

The chain uses TRBV5-1 and TRBJ2-5; TRBD1 agrees at 7 bases. The DNA end is a closer match to TRBJ2-7, so the J assignment may be wrong. Germline assignment: CDR1 SGHRS and CDR2 YFSETQ. The CDR3 covers 18 residues. The CDR3: CASSSFSVRDRTYYEQYF. The CDR3 DNA reads as TGCGCCAGCAGCTCCTTTTCCGTTAGGGACAGAACTTACTACGAGCAGTACTTC.

The genes are TRBV28 and TRBJ1-1; maybe TRBD1 (6 bases). The germline gives CDR1 MDHEN, CDR2 SYDVKM. Trimming stripped 5 bases from V and 4 bases from J, with 20 bases between. This CDR3 has 16 amino acids. CDR3 loop: CASSALDSGAGTEAFF. CDR3 DNA sequence: TGTGCCAGCAGTGCCCTGGATTCAGGGGCGGGCACTGAAGCTTTCTTT.

This clone was detected once. The chain joins TRBV6-5 to TRBJ2-7, with D unresolved. Trimming took off 4 bases at V and 6 bases at J, with 22 bases between the two ends. The CDR3 has 16 residues. Germline V gene lookup returns CDR1 MNHEY and CDR2 SVGAGI. The CDR3 DNA reads as TGTGCCAGCAGTTTCCCCAGCGCCGGGTCCCTACGCGAGCAGTACTTC. Protein product: CASSFPSAGSLREQYF.

This clone appeared once. The chain joins TRBV5-4 to TRBJ1-2; 7 bases line up with TRBD1. The J segment lost 1 base and the V segment lost 4 bases, leaving 10 bases of the junction unmatched. CDR1 is SGHNT, CDR2 YYREEE, per germline (reference sequence). The CDR3 is 16 residues long. CDR3 bases: TGTGCCAGCAGCCCTAGGACAGGAGAATTTAACTATGGCTACACCTTC. Translating it yields CASSPRTGEFNYGYTF.

The gene calls are TRBV15 and TRBJ2-1; tentative D call: TRBD2 (5 bases). Per the germline V gene, CDR1 is LNHNV and CDR2 is YYDKDF (reference sequence). V lost 0 bases, J lost 6 bases, and 6 bases lay in between. There are 13 residues in the CDR3. The CDR3, as DNA: TGTGCCACCAGCAGAGATGCGGGCAATGAGCAGTTCTTC. It encodes CATSRDAGNEQFF.

The CDR3 spells CASSPKPYNQPQHF. Written as DNA, the CDR3 is TGTGCCAGCAGTCCTAAACCGTACAATCAGCCCCAGCATTTT. This chain links TRBV2 with TRBJ1-5; D is unclear. The CDR3 consists of 14 residues. Germline assignment: CDR1 SNHLY and CDR2 FYNNEI. V was cut by 5 bases and J by 3 bases, with 11 bases left in between.

The rearrangement joins TRBV27 to TRBJ1-6; 7 bases are shared with TRBD1. The CDR3 spans 17 residues. Trimming removed 5 bases from V and 7 bases from J; junction bases left unmatched: 14. Germline assignment: CDR1 MNHEY and CDR2 SMNVEV (reference sequence). The CDR3 sequence: CASSPYRGRRVNSPLHF. The DNA for the CDR3 is TGTGCCAGCAGTCCTTACAGGGGCCGCCGGGTGAATTCACCCCTCCACTTT.

The V and J genes are TRBV4-1 and TRBJ2-1; 7 nucleotides agree with TRBD2. The CDR3 spans 17 residues. With 0 bases clipped from V and 3 bases from J, the junction kept 8 bases outside the gene matches. CDR1 is MGHRA, CDR2 YSYEKL, per germline. Written as DNA, the CDR3 is TGCGCCAGCAGCCAAGAAGTGCGGGGGTTGTACTACAATGAGCAGTTCTTC. As protein: CASSQEVRGLYYNEQFF.

The chain carries TRBV7-9 and TRBJ2-3, with 8 bases that match TRBD1. The germline CDR1 and CDR2 sequences are SEHNR and FQNEAQ (reference sequence). Trimming at V came to 4 bases and at J to 3 bases, leaving 12 bases not matched to a gene. This CDR3 is 17 amino acids long. This CDR3 reads CASSSPGQVGNTDTQYF. The CDR3 bases are TGTGCCAGCAGCTCTCCGGGACAGGTGGGGAATACAGATACGCAGTATTTT.

The J gene is TRBJ2-2, the V gene TRBV29-1, with TRBD2 matching over 13 bases. Germline CDR1 SQVTM, CDR2 ANQGSEA. This CDR3 contains 14 residues. V shed 6 bases, J shed 15 bases, and the junction held 13 bases outside the gene matches. This CDR3 is CSVLPPGTSGTVFF. CDR3 nucleotide sequence: TGCAGCGTCCTCCCCCCCGGGACTAGCGGGACTGTGTTTTTT.

This rearrangement joins TRBV9 to TRBJ2-1, with D hard to call. Germline V gene sequence: CDR1 SGDLS, CDR2 YYNGEE. The length of the CDR3 is 11 residues. The V and J ends lost 4 bases and 5 bases respectively, with 4 bases between them. The CDR3 here is CASSPNNEQFF. For the CDR3, the DNA is TGTGCCAGCAGCCCGAACAATGAGCAGTTCTTC.

The J gene is TRBJ2-1, the V gene TRBV9; D remains ambiguous. Per germline, CDR1 SGDLS and CDR2 YYNGEE. V shed 3 bases and J shed 4 bases, with 2 bases lying between them. The CDR3 sequence is 11 residues long. The CDR3 reads CASSGYNEQFF. The CDR3, as DNA: TGTGCCAGCAGCGGTTACAATGAGCAGTTCTTC.

The chain carries TRBV11-2 and TRBJ2-5, with unresolved D. The J call may be faulty, since TRBJ2-7 better matches the DNA end. Germline V lookup: CDR1 SGHAT, CDR2 FQNNGV. CDR3 length: 12 residues. The CDR3 bases are TGTGCCAGCAGCTTACATGGTAACGAGCAGTACTTC. Translated, it gives CASSLHGNEQYF.

This chain joins TRBV4-1 and TRBJ2-2; the match to TRBD2 covers 10 bases. Per the germline V gene, CDR1 is MGHRA and CDR2 is YSYEKL. This CDR3 is built from 17 residues. V shed 7 bases, J shed 3 bases, and the junction held 11 bases outside the gene matches. CDR3 residues: CASTSGSKASDTGELFF. In DNA form, the CDR3 reads TGCGCCAGCACTAGCGGGAGTAAAGCGTCGGACACCGGGGAGCTGTTTTTT.

The chain carries TRBV7-2 and TRBJ2-1; no clear D gene. V lost 5 bases and J lost 1, with 15 bases in between. CDR3 size: 16 residues. The germline gives CDR1 SGHTA, CDR2 FQGNSA. The CDR3 is CASSLDSFRSYNEQFF. The CDR3 DNA reads as TGTGCCAGCAGCCTCGACTCATTTCGATCCTACAATGAGCAGTTCTTC.

The chain couples TRBV15 to TRBJ2-7; D may be TRBD1 (5 bases). The CDR3 consists of 17 residues. V lost 0 bases and J 2 bases, leaving 17 bases between the germline ends. Looked up from germline, CDR1 is LNHNV and CDR2 is YYDKDF (reference sequence). In nucleotides, the CDR3 is TGTGCCACCAGCAGAGATTATGATACGGACACCCCCTACGAGCAGTACTTC. As protein: CATSRDYDTDTPYEQYF.

V gene TRBV4-1 combines with J gene TRBJ2-1; D gene unclear. V lost 1 base and J lost 4, with 11 bases in between. The germline CDR1 and CDR2 sequences are MGHRA and YSYEKL. CDR3 length equals 15 residues. CDR3 bases: TGCGCCAGCAGCCAAGGATATTTTTCTTACAATGAGCAGTTCTTC. This gives the protein CASSQGYFSYNEQFF.

The chain carries TRBV6-5 and TRBJ2-2; D not resolved. The germline V gene has CDR1 MNHEY and CDR2 SVGAGI. The V end was cut by 2 bases, the J end by 6 bases, with 4 bases between. The CDR3 has 12 amino acids. The CDR3 DNA is TGTGCCAGCAGTTACGGGCCCGGGGAGCTGTTTTTT. Its protein product is CASSYGPGELFF.

This chain connects TRBV29-1 to TRBJ2-1; D gene unclear. Germline CDR1 reads SQVTM; CDR2 reads ANQGSEA. This CDR3 contains 15 residues. Trimming pared 1 base from V and 0 bases from J, leaving 10 bases between. The CDR3 sequence: CSVEGGVSSYNEQFF. The CDR3 coding sequence is TGCAGCGTTGAAGGTGGGGTTAGCTCCTACAATGAGCAGTTCTTC.

CDR3 residues: CASSSGLAGVRLGIQYF. CDR3 bases: TGTGCCAGCAGCTCTGGACTAGCGGGAGTTCGCCTAGGCATTCAGTACTTC. The chain carries TRBV5-6 and TRBJ2-4; 13 bases fit TRBD2. Trimming removed 3 bases from V and 9 bases from J; junction bases left unmatched: 12. Germline V gene lookup returns CDR1 SGHDT and CDR2 YYEEEE. The CDR3 is 17 amino acids.

This chain joins TRBV18 and TRBJ2-5; 8 nucleotides align to TRBD2. There are 17 residues in the CDR3. Trimming took 0 bases from V and 6 from J; bases not matched to a gene: 12. Germline V lookup: CDR1 KGHSH, CDR2 LQKENI. CDR3 residues: CASSPPIGGDASKTQYF. CDR3 DNA sequence: TGTGCCAGCTCACCACCAATCGGGGGGGACGCGTCGAAGACCCAGTACTTC.

The chain joins TRBV7-6 to TRBJ2-1; D possibly uses TRBD1 or TRBD2 (5 bases each). The CDR3 is 14 amino acids. Germline loops: CDR1 SGHVS, CDR2 FNYEAQ. V lost 8 bases and J lost 6, with 17 bases in between. The chain's CDR3 is CASHPGPPINEQFF. DNA of the CDR3: TGTGCCAGCCACCCGGGGCCCCCTATCAATGAGCAGTTCTTC. Complete variable domain (other parts from reference TRBV7-6 and TRBJ2-1): GAGVSQSPRYKVTKRGQDVALRCDPISGHVSLYWYRQALGQGPEFLTYFNYEAQQDKSGLPNDRFSAERPEGSISTLTIQRTEQRDSAMYRCASHPGPPINEQFFGPGTRLTVL.

This clone was seen a handful of times. The CDR3 sequence is CASSLMAGGEAFF. The CDR3 DNA reads TGTGCCAGCAGCTTAATGGCGGGTGGTGAAGCTTTCTTT. The chain recombines TRBV7-3 with TRBJ1-1; no clear D. V lost 1 base to trimming and J lost 7 bases, with 10 bases between them. This CDR3 spans 13 amino acids. Looked up from germline, CDR1 is SGHTA and CDR2 is FQGTGA.

J is TRBJ2-3 and V is TRBV9; TRBD1 is a possible D gene (6 bases). Trimming removed 0 bases from V and 2 bases from J, with 13 bases in between. Germline V gives CDR1 SGDLS, CDR2 YYNGEE. The CDR3 extends over 16 amino acids. The CDR3 protein is CASSVVNRAATDTQYF. CDR3 nucleotide sequence: TGTGCCAGCAGCGTAGTGAACAGGGCCGCCACAGATACGCAGTATTTT. The full variable domain, its missing parts supplied by reference TRBV9 and TRBJ2-3, is DSGVTQTPKHLITATGQRVTLRCSPRSGDLSVYWYQQSLDQGLQFLIQYYNGEERAKGNILERFSAQQFPDLHSELNLSSLELGDSALYFCASSVVNRAATDTQYFGPGTRLTVL.